The 24 T cell receptor beta chains below were found in one sample sequenced in a study of blood T cell repertoires in COVID-19 (dated by TCRdb to 2018 to 2020). Library preparation was by the immunoSEQ multiplex PCR assay. TCRdb's version of the immuneACCESS table is confined to in-frame rearrangements and falls short of the full clone set. An unresolved V gene accounts for under half of the shortfall where checked; the remainder is of unknown origin. Here the sample has 300,000 to 350,000 clones; approximately 92% occur a single time. Of the sample, 6.5% to 8% is held by the ten largest clones. The specimen was peripheral blood. These receptor sequences come from a woman younger than 45 with COVID-19, enrolled during active disease.

This clone has just one count. The V and J genes are TRBV7-9 and TRBJ2-7, with 10 bases fitting TRBD2. The V and J ends lost 2 bases and 3 bases, in that order; junction bases with no gene match: 4. Germline lookup yields CDR1 SEHNR and CDR2 FQNEAQ (reference sequence). CDR3 length: 15 residues. This chain's CDR3 is CASSLLGLADYEQYF. The DNA of the CDR3 is TGTGCCAGCAGCTTACTCGGACTAGCGGACTACGAGCAGTACTTC. Full variable domain (outside the CDR3, taken from reference TRBV7-9 and TRBJ2-7): DTGVSQNPRHKITKRGQNVTFRCDPISEHNRLYWYRQTLGQGPEFLTYFQNEAQLEKSRLLSDRFSAERPKGSFSTLEIQRTEQGDSAMYLCASSLLGLADYEQYFGPGTRLTVT.

The chain employs TRBV5-8 and TRBJ1-2; TRBD1 matches at 10 bases. Germline CDR1 reads SGHTS; CDR2 reads YDEGEE. This CDR3 has 14 residues. With 4 bases clipped from V and 3 bases from J, the junction kept 3 bases outside the gene matches. The CDR3 is CASSNGQGDYGYTF. CDR3 coding DNA: TGTGCCAGCAGCAATGGACAGGGGGACTATGGCTACACCTTC.

This chain uses TRBV27 with TRBJ2-2; 8 bases agree with TRBD1. The germline V gene encodes CDR1 MNHEY and CDR2 SMNVEV (reference sequence). The J segment lost 7 bases and the V segment lost 1 base, leaving 5 bases of the junction unmatched. The CDR3 consists of 15 residues. This chain's CDR3 is CASSLFAGGSGELFF. CDR3 DNA: TGTGCCAGCAGTTTATTTGCAGGGGGCAGCGGGGAGCTGTTTTTT.

The V call is TRBV19, the J call TRBJ1-3; D unclear. V gave up 8 bases and J gave up 0 bases, with 11 bases separating them. CDR3 length: 14 amino acids. Germline V CDR1 and CDR2: LNHDA, SQIVND (reference sequence). The CDR3 DNA reads TGTGCCAGTTTCGACACGGACTCTGGAAACACCATATATTTT. This encodes CASFDTDSGNTIYF.

The gene calls are TRBV30 and TRBJ1-4, with 9 bases aligning to TRBD1. After removal of 2 bases from V and 8 bases from J, the junction contained 3 bases not matched to a gene. The CDR3 covers 13 residues. Germline V gives CDR1 GTSNPN, CDR2 SVGIG (reference sequence). In nucleotides, the CDR3 is TGTGCCTGGAGTATAGGGACAGGGGAAAAACTGTTTTTT. Residues: CAWSIGTGEKLFF. The variable domain in full, with the rest retrieved from reference TRBV30 and TRBJ1-4, is SQTIHQWPATLVQPVGSPLSLECTVEGTSNPNLYWYRQAAGRGLQLLFYSVGIGQISSEVPQNLSASRPQDRQFILSSKKLLLSDSGFYLCAWSIGTGEKLFFGSGTQLSVL.

This chain connects TRBV2 to TRBJ2-3; TRBD2 matches 7 bases. With V trimmed by 8 bases and J by 0 bases, 5 bases remained unmatched. The germline V gene encodes CDR1 SNHLY and CDR2 FYNNEI. This CDR3 has 14 residues. CDR3 in amino acids: CASEAGRSTDTQYF. DNA for the CDR3: TGTGCCAGCGAAGCGGGAAGGAGCACAGATACGCAGTATTTT.

DNA of the CDR3: TGCGCCAGCAGCCAAGCCAATTTGTACGAGCAGTACTTC. Protein sequence: CASSQANLYEQYF. This chain connects TRBV4-1 to TRBJ2-7; D is uncertain. The CDR3 has 13 amino acids. CDR1 and CDR2 (germline): MGHRA, YSYEKL. V lost 1 base to trimming and J lost 4 bases, with 8 bases between them.

CDR3 nucleotide sequence: TGTGCCAGCAAGGAGGGGACAGTTGAAGCTTTCTTT. Residues: CASKEGTVEAFF. This chain links TRBV2 with TRBJ1-1; 7 bases are shared with TRBD1. Germline CDR1 SNHLY, CDR2 FYNNEI. This CDR3 spans 12 amino acids. V gave up 7 bases and J gave up 7 bases; unmatched junction bases: 6.

The CDR3, as DNA: TGTGCCACCAGGAGGACAGGGGCGGGTGGCTACACCTTC. Protein: CATRRTGAGGYTF. The rearrangement joins TRBV24-1 to TRBJ1-2; TRBD1 agrees at 9 bases. This CDR3 comprises 13 residues. The V and J ends lost 7 bases and 7 bases, in that order; junction bases with no gene match: 6. From germline, CDR1 is KGHDR and CDR2 SFDVKD.

The chain links TRBV4-1 to TRBJ1-5; 7 bases agree with TRBD1. The length of the CDR3 is 16 residues. V shed 4 bases, J shed 5 bases, and the junction held 11 bases outside the gene matches. Per germline, CDR1 MGHRA and CDR2 YSYEKL. The CDR3 sequence is CASSRLDRVGYQPQHF. The CDR3 DNA is TGCGCCAGCAGCCGCCTAGACAGGGTGGGATATCAGCCCCAGCATTTT.

This clone was recorded once. The genes are TRBV15 and TRBJ1-5; TRBD1 might be the D (5 bases). Germline V gene data show CDR1 as LNHNV and CDR2 as YYDKDF (reference sequence). Trimming removed 3 bases at V and 7 bases at J, with 19 bases between. The CDR3 loop spans 16 amino acids. CDR3 nucleotides: TGTGCCACCAGCAGGACCCTGACGAGGCGGGGGCAGCCCCAGCATTTT. It yields the protein CATSRTLTRRGQPQHF.

The CDR3 is CASSRQGADYGYTF. DNA for the CDR3: TGTGCCAGCAGTCGTCAAGGCGCGGACTATGGCTACACCTTC. The chain couples TRBV6-5 to TRBJ1-2; unclear D gene. This CDR3 region has 14 residues. The germline gives CDR1 MNHEY, CDR2 SVGAGI. V lost 5 bases and J lost 3, with 13 bases in between.

The chain joins TRBV18 to TRBJ1-3; tentatively, D is TRBD1 (5 bases). The CDR3 extends over 14 amino acids. The V end was cut by 4 bases, the J end by 2 bases, with 9 bases between. Germline V CDR1 and CDR2: KGHSH, LQKENI. The CDR3 sequence: CASSHQGPGNTIYF. In nucleotides, the CDR3 is TGTGCCAGCTCACACCAGGGCCCTGGAAACACCATATATTTT. The entire variable domain, with the rest obtained from reference TRBV18 and TRBJ1-3, is as follows: NAGVMQNPRHLVRRRGQEARLRCSPMKGHSHVYWYRQLPEEGLKFMVYLQKENIIDESGMPKERFSAEFPKEGPSILRIQQVVRGDSAAYFCASSHQGPGNTIYFGEGSWLTVV.

This clone has a single count. The V call is TRBV7-8, the J call TRBJ1-1; D is undetermined. Germline values: CDR1 SGHVS, CDR2 FQNEAQ. Trimming removed 5 bases at V and 0 bases at J, with 16 bases between. The CDR3 has 16 amino acids. The CDR3 DNA reads as TGTGCCAGCAGCCCCTTCGGGAGAGCCATGAACACTGAAGCTTTCTTT. The encoded protein is CASSPFGRAMNTEAFF. The whole variable domain, filled in from reference TRBV7-8 and TRBJ1-1, reads GAGVSQSPRYKVAKRGQDVALRCDPISGHVSLFWYQQALGQGPEFLTYFQNEAQLDKSGLPSDRFFAERPEGSVSTLKIQRTQQEDSAVYLCASSPFGRAMNTEAFFGQGTRLTVV.

This rearrangement joins TRBV4-1 to TRBJ2-5; D might be TRBD2 (6 bases). CDR1 is MGHRA and CDR2 is YSYEKL in the germline V gene. Trimming left V 4 bases short and J 2 bases short, with 17 bases between. The CDR3 sequence is 16 residues long. The CDR3 bases are TGCGCCAGCAGCCGTCCCGGAGGGCGGAATCAAGAGACCCAGTACTTC. Its translation: CASSRPGGRNQETQYF.

V usage is TRBV7-2 and J usage is TRBJ1-6, with D hard to call. The germline V gene has CDR1 SGHTA and CDR2 FQGNSA. The CDR3 runs to 16 residues. V was pared by 5 bases and J by 7 bases, with 18 bases between. This CDR3 reads CASSTRSGRYNSPLHF. The CDR3, as DNA: TGTGCCAGCAGCACCCGGTCAGGTCGTTACAATTCACCCCTCCACTTT.

The V and J genes are TRBV27 and TRBJ1-2; D is uncertain. Trimming cost V 7 bases and J 3 bases, with 12 bases left between them. In germline, CDR1 is MNHEY, CDR2 SMNVEV (reference sequence). The CDR3 covers 13 residues. CDR3 residues: CASKEGRDYGYTF. CDR3 nucleotide sequence: TGTGCCAGCAAGGAGGGTCGGGACTATGGCTACACCTTC.

This rearrangement joins TRBV15 to TRBJ2-5, with no clear D. Germline V lookup: CDR1 LNHNV, CDR2 YYDKDF (reference sequence). CDR3 size: 13 residues. With 3 bases removed from V and 5 bases from J, the gap between germline ends came to 10 bases. The CDR3 here is CATSSPGRETQYF. The CDR3 DNA sequence: TGTGCCACCAGCAGCCCGGGTAGGGAGACCCAGTACTTC.

CDR3 sequence reads: CSAGGFQPQHF. The CDR3 nucleotides are TGCAGTGCTGGGGGGTTTCAGCCCCAGCATTTT. The chain links TRBV20-1 to TRBJ1-5; perhaps TRBD1 as D (5 bases). This CDR3 has 11 amino acids. Trimming took 5 bases from V and 6 from J, leaving 8 bases between them. CDR1 is DFQATT, CDR2 SNEGSKA, per germline (reference sequence).

V and J are TRBV10-2 and TRBJ2-1, with D possibly being TRBD2 (6 bases). The germline CDR1 and CDR2 sequences are WSHSY and SAAADI. Deletions cut 2 bases from V and 7 bases from J, with 9 bases between. The CDR3 contains 13 residues. As DNA, the CDR3 is TGCGCCAGCAGTGAGGGGGGGAGAAATGAGCAGTTCTTC. This translates into CASSEGGRNEQFF.

The chain carries TRBV5-4 and TRBJ2-3; 7 nucleotides match TRBD1. V lost 0 bases and J lost 2; bases outside the gene matches: 6. Germline lookup yields CDR1 SGHNT and CDR2 YYREEE (reference sequence). This CDR3 is 16 amino acids long. Here the CDR3 reads CASSLEYGTDTDTQYF. The CDR3 nucleotides are TGTGCCAGCAGCTTGGAGTACGGGACAGACACAGATACGCAGTATTTT.

The chain carries TRBV3-1 (or the pseudogene TRBV3-2) and TRBJ1-3; weak D call: TRBD1 (6 bases). The CDR3 is 14 amino acids. V dropped 4 bases and J dropped 4 bases, with 11 bases sitting between them. Per the germline V gene, CDR1 is LGHDT and CDR2 is YNNKEL (reference sequence). For the CDR3, the DNA is TGTGCCAGCAGCCCCCAGGGGCAGGGAAACACCATATATTTT. This encodes CASSPQGQGNTIYF.

The V call is TRBV11-3, the J call TRBJ2-5, with 7 positions matching TRBD1. V was clipped by 1 base and J by 2 bases; unmatched bases: 4. CDR1 is SGHNT, CDR2 YENEEA, per germline. This CDR3 has 15 residues. Here the CDR3 reads CASSLGGQRQETQYF. As DNA, the CDR3 is TGTGCCAGCAGCTTAGGGGGACAGCGGCAAGAGACCCAGTACTTC.

The CDR3 sequence: CSAVTREAFF. CDR3 bases: TGCAGTGCCGTTACGAGGGAAGCTTTCTTT. The J gene is TRBJ1-1, the V gene TRBV20-1; D unresolved. The CDR3 consists of 10 residues. Germline values: CDR1 DFQATT, CDR2 SNEGSKA (reference sequence). Between the trimmed V and J ends, which lost 6 bases and 8 bases, there was a span of 10 bases.